The 14 T cell receptor beta chains in this list originate from one sample, sequenced in a study of T cell repertoires in aging, cancer and after chemotherapy. A mixed TRB-A/B primer pool amplified rearranged TRB by multiplex touch-down PCR. In TCRdb, the multiplex PCR reads were re-called with MiXCR into one record per CDR3 protein. The data hold about 5,000 distinct CDR3 sequences, with about 34% observed a single time. The template was genomic DNA from peripheral blood, not RNA. Sequencing input: blood. Every receptor here comes from a human donor with a blood cancer.

With respect to this clonotype: An end of the junction differs from the germline gene, which may be a read error. The chain has TRBV6-5 and TRBJ1-5; D is perhaps TRBD1 (5 bases). Germline V gene sequence: CDR1 MNHEY, CDR2 SVGAGI. The CDR3 extends over 16 amino acids. The CDR3 DNA sequence: TGTGCCAGCAGCCTACGGGGCGCAGCGACGAATCAGCCCCAGAATTTT. The encoded protein is CASSLRGAATNQPQNF.

This clonotype was seen a handful of times. The rearrangement joins TRBV6-5 to TRBJ2-1; 7 bases fit TRBD1. The V gene end was trimmed by 6 bases and the J gene end by 10 bases; junction bases not matched to a gene: 9. The germline CDR1 and CDR2 sequences are MNHEY and SVGAGI. CDR3 length: 13 residues. CDR3 residues: CASRFRGPSEQFF. The CDR3 nucleotides read TGTGCCAGCAGGTTTAGGGGGCCAAGCGAGCAGTTCTTC.

Regarding this clonotype: At one of its ends the junction is not consistent with the germline gene, which may arise from a read error. The CDR3 sequence: CASSSTPTVF. CDR3 coding DNA: TGTGCCAGCAGTTCTACCCCGACAGTTTTC. The chain recombines TRBV27 with TRBJ2-4; maybe TRBD1 (5 bases). CDR3 length: 10 amino acids. In germline, CDR1 is MNHEY, CDR2 SMNVEV (reference sequence).

This clonotype came up a few times. The chain joins TRBV27 to TRBJ2-3; D uncertain. V lost 5 bases, J lost 6 bases, and 6 bases lay in between. The CDR3 totals 11 residues. CDR1 is MNHEY, CDR2 SMNVEV, per germline (reference sequence). Here the CDR3 reads CASSPGDTQYF. The CDR3 region has the DNA TGTGCCAGCAGTCCCGGGGATACGCAGTATTTT.

The chain has TRBV5-4 and TRBJ2-3, with a weak D call TRBD2 (7 bases). Per the germline V gene, CDR1 is SGHNT and CDR2 is YYREEE (reference sequence). The CDR3 length is 16 residues. Trimming took 0 bases from V and 3 from J, leaving 14 bases between them. The CDR3 reads CASSLEGGGPTDTQYF. The CDR3 DNA sequence: TGTGCCAGCAGCTTGGAAGGGGGGGGCCCGACAGATACGCAGTATTTT.

The V and J genes are TRBV6-5 and TRBJ1-5, with D maybe TRBD1 (5 bases). Trimming removed 5 bases from V and 5 bases from J, with 13 bases in between. This CDR3 is built from 14 residues. CDR1 and CDR2 (germline): MNHEY, SVGAGI. In DNA, the CDR3 is TGTGCCAGCAGTGATACGGGGGATTATCAGCCCCAGCATTTT. Encoded protein: CASSDTGDYQPQHF.

V and J are TRBV29-1 and TRBJ2-3, with D maybe TRBD2 (8 bases). The CDR3 is 13 amino acids. V lost 6 bases and J lost 3, with 13 bases in between. From germline, CDR1 is SQVTM and CDR2 ANQGSEA. The CDR3 sequence is CSVGQRETDTQYF. Here the CDR3 DNA reads TGCAGCGTGGGACAGCGGGAGACAGATACGCAGTATTTT.

This clonotype showed up just a few times. V gene TRBV29-1 combines with J gene TRBJ2-3, with 11 bases that match TRBD1. CDR1 is SQVTM and CDR2 is ANQGSEA in the germline V gene. The CDR3 consists of 12 residues. V gave up 6 bases and J gave up 4 bases; unmatched junction bases: 0. Here the CDR3 DNA reads TGCAGCGTGGGACAGGGGGCAGATACGCAGTATTTT. Amino acids: CSVGQGADTQYF.

In this sample, this clonotype is medium-sized. V and J are TRBV18 and TRBJ2-7; D may be TRBD1 (6 bases). Looked up from germline, CDR1 is KGHSH and CDR2 is LQKENI. Trimming removed 3 bases at V and 6 bases at J, with 18 bases between. This CDR3 region has 15 residues. CDR3 bases: TGTGCCAGCTCACCTACAGGGTATGTATCAGGCGAGCAGTACTTC. Translating it yields CASSPTGYVSGEQYF.

J is TRBJ1-5 and V is TRBV6-1; a possible D gene is TRBD1 (5 bases). Looked up from germline, CDR1 is MNHNS and CDR2 is SASEGT. V lost 7 bases and J 4 bases, leaving 17 bases between the germline ends. The CDR3 consists of 15 residues. The CDR3 sequence is CASIRTRVNNQPQHF. The CDR3 DNA reads TGTGCCAGCATTAGGACACGGGTCAATAATCAGCCCCAGCATTTT.

This clonotype is medium-sized within its sample. V and J are TRBV6-6 and TRBJ2-5; 11 bases map to TRBD1. Per the germline V gene, CDR1 is MNHNY and CDR2 is SVGAGI (reference sequence). CDR3 length equals 15 residues. The trim removed 5 bases at V and 4 bases at J, leaving 6 bases unmatched. The CDR3 DNA reads as TGTGCCAGCAGTAGTGGACAGGGGGCTGCAGAGACCCAGTACTTC. It yields the protein CASSSGQGAAETQYF.

The chain employs TRBV29-1 and TRBJ1-2; 7 nucleotides match TRBD1. CDR1 SQVTM and CDR2 ANQGSEA come from the germline V gene. Germline trimming cut 7 bases from V and 4 bases from J; bases unmatched to any gene: 3. The CDR3 length is 11 residues. This CDR3 is CSGGQTYGYTF. The CDR3 region has the DNA TGCAGCGGGGGACAGACCTATGGCTACACCTTC. Using reference TRBV29-1 and TRBJ1-2 for the parts outside the CDR3, the full variable domain is SAVISQKPSRDICQRGTSLTIQCQVDSQVTMMFWYRQQPGQSLTLIATANQGSEATYESGFVIDKFPISRPNLTFSTLTVSNMSPEDSSIYLCSGGQTYGYTFGSGTRLTVV.

This clonotype was seen more than once but under ten times. This chain joins TRBV7-9 and TRBJ2-1; TRBD2 aligns across 10 bases. The CDR3 spans 15 residues. The V and J ends lost 2 bases and 2 bases, in that order; junction bases with no gene match: 0. The germline gives CDR1 SEHNR, CDR2 FQNEAQ (reference sequence). CDR3 in DNA: TGTGCCAGCAGCTTAAGCGGGGGGGCCTACAATGAGCAGTTCTTC. It encodes CASSLSGGAYNEQFF.

This chain links TRBV6-5 with TRBJ1-5, with a possible D match to TRBD1 (5 bases). In germline, CDR1 is MNHEY, CDR2 SVGAGI. The CDR3 consists of 16 residues. With 6 bases removed from V and 4 bases from J, the gap between germline ends came to 19 bases. CDR3 protein: CASSLRGAATNQPQHF. The CDR3 DNA is TGTGCCAGCAGCCTACGGGGCGCAGCGACGAATCAGCCCCAGCATTTT.